This T cell receptor (beta chain) was sequenced in a study of cytomegalovirus exposure and HLA in healthy donors. Study-wide results and caveats: Using the classifier, cytomegalovirus status was reportedly diagnosed with high specificity and sensitivity.

PCR involved 60 Vbeta and 13 Jbeta primers. The assay was immunoSEQ multiplex PCR, and TCRdb's table has in-frame clones only and misses some. The table lists around 77,000 clones. Of note for this clone: Its antigen is undetermined.

V was clipped by 1 base and J by 2 bases; unmatched bases: 7. This CDR3 has 16 residues. CDR1 is SEHNR and CDR2 is FQNEAQ in the germline V gene (reference sequence). Sample: PBMCs. J is TRBJ1-2 and V is TRBV7-9, with 7 bases matching TRBD1. The receptor comes from a man over 45 in good health and CMV-seropositive. CDR3 sequence: CASSLEKEGQNYGYTF. The CDR3 bases are TGTGCCAGCAGCTTAGAAAAGGAGGGACAGAACTATGGCTACACCTTC.